What follows is one T cell receptor beta chain and its context. This record comes from a study of technical replicates of blood from a few donors. Trimming took 2 bases from V and 3 from J; bases not matched to a gene: 5. Germline V gives CDR1 SNHLY, CDR2 FYNNEI. CDR3 size: 15 residues. The data were produced by immunoSEQ multiplex PCR, yet TCRdb's version contains in-frame clones alone and is incomplete. Of fewer than 100,000 clones listed, roughly 94% are singletons. The chain joins TRBV2 to TRBJ1-2, with TRBD1 matching over 8 bases. This clonotype originated in a human donor in good health. Material: T cells isolated from PBMCs. The CDR3 reads CASSEPGQGDYGYTF. The CDR3 DNA reads TGTGCCAGCAGTGAACCAGGACAGGGAGACTATGGCTACACCTTC.